This T cell receptor (beta chain) was identified in a study of long-term antiretroviral therapy in people with HIV. For the study at large: About a decade before 2015, the earliest samples were taken when ART was typically delayed.

It was version v3.0 of the immunoSEQ assay that was run at survey level. Assay: immunoSEQ multiplex PCR; the TCRdb copy retains only in-frame clones and omits some. The sample has roughly 34,000 clones, about 76% seen once. General study points: Blood sampling spanned 2004 to 2017, possibly under older ART regimens. When set beside controls, HIV repertoires had CDR3 length ranges that were narrower.

V lost 3 bases to trimming and J lost 4 bases, with 6 bases between them. Germline loops: CDR1 MDHEN, CDR2 SYDVKM. CDR3 length: 12 residues. This clone was recorded a few times. Its antigen is unidentified. Here the sequenced sample was unsorted PBMCs, taken 1.9 years after starting antiretroviral therapy. This chain joins TRBV28 and TRBJ1-2; D unclear. This receptor was obtained from a man in his late teens or twenties with HIV. This chain's CDR3 is CASSLAGYGYTF. DNA for the CDR3: TGTGCCAGCAGTTTGGCAGGCTATGGCTACACCTTC.